This entry concerns a single T cell receptor beta chain. This CDR3 has 15 residues. J gave up 0 bases and V 3 bases, and 1 base lay outside the gene matches. Germline CDR1 LNHNV, CDR2 YYDKDF (reference sequence). This sample is part of a study of CD8+CD57+ T cells in acquired aplastic anemia. Profiling that covered TCR beta VDJ and CDR3 relied on genomic DNA as its template. MiXCR, applied by TCRdb to the reads, yields one record per CDR3 protein. This table holds over 35,000 distinct CDR3 sequences, 68% found once. Sequenced input: sorted CD4+, CD8+, or CD8+CD57+ T cells (not recorded which) from PBMCs. The J gene is TRBJ1-3, the V gene TRBV15, with TRBD1 matching over 8 bases. This TCR derives from a human donor in good health, serving as a control. CDR3 loop: CATSSDRGSGNTIYF. As DNA, the CDR3 is TGTGCCACCAGCAGTGACAGGGGCTCTGGAAACACCATATATTTT. The full variable domain, with the rest looked up from reference TRBV15 and TRBJ1-3, is DAMVIQNPRYQVTQFGKPVTLSCSQTLNHNVMYWYQQKSSQAPKLLFHYYDKDFNNEADTPDNFQSRRPNTSFCFLDIRSPGLGDTAMYLCATSSDRGSGNTIYFGEGSWLTVV.